One T cell receptor beta chain is described in this entry. What it recognizes is unknown. This sample is part of a study of shared clonotypes between healthy human individuals. Germline V lookup: CDR1 SGHRS, CDR2 YFSETQ. The CDR3 is 16 residues long. J gave up 4 bases and V 4 bases, and 11 bases lay outside the gene matches. Overall study findings and caveats: Clonotype sharing among donors was thought likely to change with sequencing depth.

Healthy HIV-negative adults without recent acute infections or vaccinations served as donors. Every donor was a Caucasian adult from Nashville, Tennessee. Study processing details: As immunoSEQ supplied junction-only sequences (without quality scores), filtering differed. Sequenced by immunoSEQ multiplex PCR; TCRdb stores in-frame clones only, minus some. V, J and clone size derive from that table, while D and trimming were established from the DNA sequence. The sample contains roughly 490,000 clones, 76% of which appear only once. The genes are TRBV5-1 and TRBJ2-5, with 9 bases fitting TRBD1. The sample comprised PBMCs. This receptor was taken from a woman aged 40 to 50 in good health. Some clones in this sample may be carry-over from other donors' samples. CDR3 loop: CASSRDDRGYRETQYF. As DNA, the CDR3 is TGCGCCAGCAGCCGAGATGACAGGGGGTACCGAGAGACCCAGTACTTC.